One and the same sample provided the 8 T cell receptor beta chains below, sequenced in a study of CD8 T cells in Susac syndrome. When the RNA was reverse transcribed, random hexamers were used with an input of about 0.5 to 1 ug. TCRdb analysed the immunoSEQ multiplex PCR reads with MiXCR anew, one entry per CDR3 protein. The top ten hold more than 0.8% of the sample, which has about 80,000 distinct CDR3 sequences, 94% seen once. The sequenced sample consisted of CD8+ T cells from PBMCs. The receptors were sampled from a human donor with Susac syndrome.

The V gene is TRBV3-1, the J gene TRBJ1-2; TRBD1 aligns across 8 bases. The germline V gene encodes CDR1 LGHDT and CDR2 YNNKEL (reference sequence). V shed 3 bases and J 7 bases; nucleotides not matched to a gene: 1. There are 12 residues in the CDR3. CDR3 coding DNA: TGTGCCAGCAGCCAGGGACAGGCTGGCTACACCTTC. Translated: CASSQGQAGYTF.

This chain connects TRBV5-4 to TRBJ2-3, with D unresolved. V shed 0 bases and J shed 6 bases, with 8 bases lying between them. CDR3 length equals 13 residues. CDR1 and CDR2 from the germline V gene are SGHNT and YYREEE (reference sequence). The CDR3 DNA sequence: TGTGCCAGCAGCTTGGGACTCTTCGATACGCAGTATTTT. Its translation is CASSLGLFDTQYF.

J is TRBJ2-3 and V is TRBV29-1; no clear D. CDR3 length: 10 amino acids. V was clipped by 8 bases and J by 6 bases, with 9 bases between them. Germline V gene data show CDR1 as SQVTM and CDR2 as ANQGSEA. CDR3 nucleotides: TGCAGCTTTCGGTCCGATACGCAGTATTTT. Its translation is CSFRSDTQYF.

The V gene is TRBV2, the J gene TRBJ2-6, with 9 positions matching TRBD1. Germline V gene lookup returns CDR1 SNHLY and CDR2 FYNNEI. The CDR3 spans 20 residues. The V and J ends lost 8 bases and 2 bases, in that order; junction bases with no gene match: 19. In DNA form, the CDR3 reads TGTGCCAGCGGTTGGGACCCCGGGACAGGGTCTCACGCTGGGGCCAACGTCCTGACTTTC. Its protein product is CASGWDPGTGSHAGANVLTF.

The rearrangement uses TRBV14 and TRBJ2-2, with a possible D match to TRBD1 (6 bases). Germline V gives CDR1 SGHDN, CDR2 FVKESK. This CDR3 comprises 16 residues. Trimming removed 4 bases from V and 3 bases from J, with 15 bases in between. The CDR3 bases are TGTGCCAGCAGCCTAAAGGGACACCCTTACACCGGGGAGCTGTTTTTT. Translated: CASSLKGHPYTGELFF. The variable domain in full, completed from reference TRBV14 and TRBJ2-2, reads EAGVTQFPSHSVIEKGQTVTLRCDPISGHDNLYWYRRVMGKEIKFLLHFVKESKQDESGMPNNRFLAERTGGTYSTLKVQPAELEDSGVYFCASSLKGHPYTGELFFGEGSRLTVL.

The chain has TRBV15 and TRBJ2-7; no clear D gene. Germline values: CDR1 LNHNV, CDR2 YYDKDF (reference sequence). Deletions cut 0 bases from V and 3 bases from J, with 9 bases between. CDR3 length equals 14 residues. The chain's CDR3 is CATSRDRTLYEQYF. For the CDR3, the DNA is TGTGCCACCAGCAGAGACCGGACCCTCTACGAGCAGTACTTC.

The V call is TRBV4-2, the J call TRBJ2-5; D is possibly TRBD2 (5 bases). V gave up 4 bases and J gave up 5 bases, with 17 bases separating them. This CDR3 contains 15 residues. The germline CDR1 and CDR2 sequences are LGHNA and YNFKEQ. CDR3 residues: CASSPRQGRGETQYF. CDR3 DNA: TGTGCCAGCAGCCCCCGCCAAGGGCGCGGGGAGACCCAGTACTTC.

The chain couples TRBV27 to TRBJ2-6; possible D gene TRBD2, 6 bases. V lost 1 base to trimming and J lost 2 bases, with 15 bases between them. This CDR3 spans 18 amino acids. Germline V gene data show CDR1 as MNHEY and CDR2 as SMNVEV (reference sequence). CDR3 loop: CASSLYGTGPPGANVLTF. The DNA for the CDR3 is TGTGCCAGCAGTTTATACGGGACTGGGCCCCCTGGGGCCAACGTCCTGACTTTC. Drawing the rest from reference TRBV27 and TRBJ2-6, the complete variable domain is EAQVTQNPRYLITVTGKKLTVTCSQNMNHEYMSWYRQDPGLGLRQIYYSMNVEVTDKGDVPEGYKVSRKEKRNFPLILESPSPNQTSLYFCASSLYGTGPPGANVLTFGAGSRLTVL.